This passage covers 11 T cell receptor beta chains from one sample sequenced in a study of Graves' ophthalmopathy and Graves' hyperthyroidism. Amplifying from RNA transcripts, the study obtained TCR beta CDR3 regions. A first-round RT-PCR used HTBI primers, followed by a second-round multiplex PCR. One entry per CDR3 protein results from TCRdb running MiXCR on the multiplex PCR reads. The sample includes 200,000 to 250,000 distinct CDR3 sequences, roughly 21% of them seen just once. The sample consisted of peripheral blood. The receptors were gathered from a woman between 50 and 59 years old with Graves' ophthalmopathy.

The chain recombines TRBV24-1 with TRBJ2-4, with D maybe TRBD1 (6 bases). The CDR3 has 13 amino acids. Per the germline V gene, CDR1 is KGHDR and CDR2 is SFDVKD. Trimming stripped 6 bases from V and 7 bases from J, with 12 bases between. CDR3 loop: CATSQPGVNIQYF. The CDR3 DNA reads TGTGCCACCAGTCAGCCAGGGGTGAACATTCAGTACTTC.

This clonotype has at least ten counts. This sequence joins TRBV29-1 and TRBJ1-1; D is unclear. V was pared by 4 bases and J by 4 bases, with 13 bases between. Germline V gene lookup returns CDR1 SQVTM and CDR2 ANQGSEA. The CDR3 loop spans 13 amino acids. In DNA, the CDR3 is TGCAGCGTTGCCCTTGTGGACGGCACTGAAGCTTTCTTT. Translation: CSVALVDGTEAFF.

The sample holds many counts of this clonotype. The chain couples TRBV11-1 to TRBJ2-7, with D possibly TRBD2 on 5 matching bases. There are 14 residues in the CDR3. In germline, CDR1 is SGHAT, CDR2 FQDESV (reference sequence). V was cut by 3 bases and J by 6 bases, with 15 bases left in between. The CDR3 DNA sequence: TGTGCCAGCAGCTTCGAGCGGAGTCTTATCGAGCAGTACTTC. The encoded protein is CASSFERSLIEQYF.

This clonotype was seen at least ten times. The chain joins TRBV12-5 to TRBJ2-7; D is undetermined. The CDR3 covers 13 residues. Per germline, CDR1 LGHNT and CDR2 FRNRAP. Trimming took 0 bases from V and 0 from J, leaving 3 bases between them. The CDR3 sequence: CASGLVNSYEQYF. The CDR3, as DNA: TGTGCTAGTGGTTTGGTCAACTCCTACGAGCAGTACTTC.

This clonotype was seen a few times. In DNA, the CDR3 is TGTGCCAGTAGTGGACATAACAATGAGCAGTTCTTC. Translated, it gives CASSGHNNEQFF. J is TRBJ2-1 and V is TRBV19; D is perhaps TRBD1 (5 bases). This CDR3 spans 12 amino acids. V was trimmed by 5 bases and J by 5 bases, leaving 7 bases between them. Germline V CDR1 and CDR2: LNHDA, SQIVND (reference sequence).

V usage is TRBV12-3 or TRBV12-4 and J usage is TRBJ1-5; D call uncertain. V lost 1 base and J lost 2, with 9 bases in between. CDR3 size: 15 residues. The CDR3 sequence is CASSLDGFGNQPQHF. The CDR3 DNA sequence: TGTGCCAGCAGTTTAGATGGATTTGGCAATCAGCCCCAGCATTTT.

This clonotype was recorded once. This could be a read error, since a much larger clone is one nucleotide away. The chain has TRBV5-1 and TRBJ1-2; the D is unclear. V was clipped by 4 bases and J by 2 bases, with 12 bases between them. This CDR3 is 14 amino acids long. The germline V gene has CDR1 SGHRS and CDR2 YFSETQ. The CDR3 sequence is CASSGLGENYGYTF. For the CDR3, the DNA is TGCGCCAGCAGCGGACTGGGCGAAAACTATGGCTACACCTTC.

This clonotype has at least ten counts. The chain uses TRBV28 and TRBJ2-1, with 7 positions matching TRBD2. The length of the CDR3 is 14 residues. V lost 7 bases, J lost 0 bases, and 3 bases stayed unmatched. Germline CDR1 is MDHEN and CDR2 is SYDVKM. CDR3 coding DNA: TGTGCCAGCAAGGGCGGGAGCTCCTACAATGAGCAGTTCTTC. Its protein is CASKGGSSYNEQFF.

This clonotype was counted at least ten times. The chain carries TRBV20-1 and TRBJ2-7, with TRBD2 identical over 7 bases. The germline gives CDR1 DFQATT, CDR2 SNEGSKA (reference sequence). The V gene end was trimmed by 3 bases and the J gene end by 3 bases; junction bases not matched to a gene: 11. This CDR3 spans 15 amino acids. The CDR3 is CSASGASGRDYEQYF. CDR3 nucleotide sequence: TGCAGTGCTAGCGGGGCGTCAGGGAGGGACTACGAGCAGTACTTC.

Only a few counts were recorded for this clonotype. The chain carries TRBV5-1 and TRBJ2-7; 7 positions match TRBD1. V shed 4 bases and J 3 bases; nucleotides not matched to a gene: 4. Germline CDR1 is SGHRS and CDR2 is YFSETQ. The CDR3 has 13 amino acids. The CDR3 nucleotides are TGCGCCAGCAGCCATGGACAGGTCTACGAGCAGTACTTC. Translated, it gives CASSHGQVYEQYF. Together with reference TRBV5-1 and TRBJ2-7, the CDR3 gives the full variable domain: KAGVTQTPRYLIKTRGQQVTLSCSPISGHRSVSWYQQTPGQGLQFLFEYFSETQRNKGNFPGRFSGRQFSNSRSEMNVSTLELGDSALYLCASSHGQVYEQYFGPGTRLTVT.

This clonotype was counted many times. V gene TRBV18 combines with J gene TRBJ1-5, with D hard to call. This CDR3 has 14 residues. Between the trimmed V and J ends, which lost 3 bases and 6 bases, there was a span of 12 bases. Looked up from germline, CDR1 is KGHSH and CDR2 is LQKENI. For the CDR3, the DNA is TGTGCCAGCTCACCTTTAGGAGGGAGTCAGCCCCAGCATTTT. Translation: CASSPLGGSQPQHF.